This paragraph covers one TCR beta chain sequence. Antigen: not known. Amplified regions were TCR beta CDR3 sequences from RNA transcripts. The HTBI primer set drove a first-round RT-PCR of the TCR CDR3. TCRdb recomputed calls from the multiplex PCR reads with MiXCR, one row per CDR3 protein. The profile shows 350,000 to 450,000 distinct CDR3 sequences, roughly 14% of them singletons. The sample belongs to a study of T cells in Graves' hyperthyroidism and ophthalmopathy. Study overall: Peripheral blood draws took place at initial diagnosis, ahead of any treatment. Study-wide points: Researchers report that a 13 V-J model separated ophthalmopathy from stable hyperthyroidism. Ophthalmopathy prediction by the model preceded onset by a median approximately 6.9 months.

The study left out patients who had uncontrolled infection, other autoimmune disease, pregnancy or lactation. The CDR3 is 18 residues long. The ends lost 4 bases at V and 1 base at J; junction bases unmatched: 7. The germline CDR1 and CDR2 sequences are SGHAT and FQNNGV. Sequenced material: blood. The chain carries TRBV11-2 and TRBJ2-3; TRBD2 aligns across 14 bases. This receptor was identified in an older woman with Graves' hyperthyroidism. CDR3 sequence: CASSSGTSGSFRTDTQYF. CDR3 DNA sequence: TGTGCCAGCAGCTCCGGGACTAGCGGGAGTTTCCGCACAGATACGCAGTATTTT.